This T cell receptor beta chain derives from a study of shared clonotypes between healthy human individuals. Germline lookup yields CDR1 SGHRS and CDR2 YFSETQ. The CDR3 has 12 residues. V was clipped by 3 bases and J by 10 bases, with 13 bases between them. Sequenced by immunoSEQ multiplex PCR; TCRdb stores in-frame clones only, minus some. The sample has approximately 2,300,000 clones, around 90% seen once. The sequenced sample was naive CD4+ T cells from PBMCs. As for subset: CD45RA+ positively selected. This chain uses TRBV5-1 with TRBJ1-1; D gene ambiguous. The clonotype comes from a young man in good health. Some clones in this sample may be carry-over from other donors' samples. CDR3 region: CASSSPGSRAFF. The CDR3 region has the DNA TGCGCCAGCAGCTCTCCCGGGAGTAGAGCTTTCTTT.